This T cell receptor (beta chain) was sequenced in a study of patients and donors after allogeneic stem cell transplantation. TCRdb redid the calling of the RT-PCR reads with MiXCR, one entry per CDR3 protein. This table holds a few hundred thousand distinct CDR3 sequences, roughly 15% found once. Trimming stripped 6 bases from V and 1 base from J, with 13 bases between. The CDR3 totals 15 residues. This clonotype came up a few times. Sequenced input: blood, either unsorted or a sorted T cell fraction (not recorded which). J is TRBJ1-5 and V is TRBV12-3 or TRBV12-4; D is ambiguous. The source of this sequence is a human donor who was either an allogeneic HSCT recipient or a stem cell or donor lymphocyte infusion donor (not recorded which). It is not recorded whose cells these are; they may come from a transplant donor. The CDR3 nucleotides read TGTGCCAGCAGCCCAATGCGGGGAAGCAATCAGCCCCAGCATTTT. It codes for CASSPMRGSNQPQHF.